Reported below is one T cell receptor beta chain. Its antigen target is currently unknown. Base qualities were left out, and no much larger clone turns up one base away. Cut back by 5 bases and 3 bases, the V and J ends lie 16 bases apart. The CDR3 numbers 15 residues from cysteine through phenylalanine. Of all the DNA, just the CDR3 is kept, 45 bases in frame from base 1. From the germline V gene, CDR1 is SGHTA and CDR2 is FQGNSA. The sample originates from a study of blood T cell repertoires in COVID-19 (dated by TCRdb to about 2020). Looking at the study overall: Samples covering the acute and convalescent phases of COVID-19 were provided by collaborators in the United States, Italy and Spain. The material from the prospective study consisted of cDNA or gDNA derived from T cells, B-cell-depleted T cells, or PBMCs. Subjects who had been exposed to COVID-19, were actively infected with it, or had recovered from it provided the deeply sampled blood TCRbeta repertoires that made up the dataset. The repertoires were released in a freely available public database intended as a resource for research on the immune response to SARS-CoV-2. Samples came from the ongoing ImmuneRACE study (first 160 participants) plus 1,254 subjects from 6 global collaborators. A de-identified subject ID, COVID-19 status, age in years and sex were almost always included in the sample metadata. HLA class I and class II types, where available, came from metadata supplied by the sample provider rather than from assay-based typing.

Participants in the prospective study were enrolled through a virtual design, were aged roughly 18 to 100 years, and lived in roughly 24 United States geographic areas. To assign participants to cohorts, the prospective study relied on clinical history that participants themselves reported in a screening survey and a study questionnaire. In the prospective study, whole blood, serum and a nasopharyngeal or oropharyngeal swab were collected from each participant by mobile phlebotomists. Additional blood draws and questionnaires over an approximately 2-month period could optionally be provided by prospective study participants. Before DNA extraction, prospective study blood samples were shipped either frozen or at room temperature. TCRbeta CDR3 regions were amplified from genomic DNA by means of the immunoSEQ Assay, a bias-controlled multiplex PCR. Concerning the study's data processing: The number of nucleated cells in each sample was estimated from the amplification of reference gene primers within the assay. To quantify the absolute abundance of each unique TCRbeta CDR3 rearrangement, sequence reads were collapsed and filtered. For each sample, productive Simpson clonality was calculated by taking the square root of Simpson's diversity index across productive rearrangements. TCRdb took over this immuneACCESS table, retaining in-frame rearrangements with V and J assigned. Such tables are incomplete; in checked studies, under half of the missing clones stem from an unresolved V gene, and the remainder is unexplained. Clone size and V and J calls were adopted from that table, with D and trimming inferred from the DNA. The sample data list about 220,000 clones, and approximately 90% of these were observed just once. The ten most abundant clones make up 2% to 3% of the sample.

What the authors observed across the whole study: The amount of clinical and demographic metadata varied by source and participant and was provided uncurated.

What was sequenced was PBMCs or T cells enriched from blood (not recorded which). The rearranged segments are TRBV7-2 and TRBJ1-1, with the D gene call left open. This clonotype was obtained from a woman in her thirties or forties with acute COVID-19. The CDR3 protein sequence reads: CASSRYRDVDTEAFF. The DNA sequence is as follows: TGTGCCAGCAGCAGATACAGAGACGTAGACACTGAAGCTTTCTTT.